One sample yielded the 5 T cell receptor beta chains listed below, sequenced in a study of T cell changes during pregnancy in multiple sclerosis. Sequencing used immunoSEQ multiplex PCR; TCRdb keeps in-frame clones, though not all of them. This table holds almost 65,000 clones, over 80% found once. The specimen was peripheral blood, collected in the first trimester of pregnancy. The receptor source for this set is a female donor with multiple sclerosis, enrolled in a pregnancy study.

The V gene is TRBV6-4, the J gene TRBJ2-2; 10 nucleotides agree with TRBD1. Germline trimming cut 4 bases from V and 7 bases from J; bases unmatched to any gene: 3. The CDR3 has 14 amino acids. The germline CDR1 and CDR2 sequences are MRHNA and SNTAGT. CDR3 in DNA: TGTGCCAGCAGTGCCGGGACAGGGGTCGGGGAGCTGTTTTTT. It specifies CASSAGTGVGELFF.

This chain connects TRBV6-1 to TRBJ2-1; TRBD2 matches at 11 bases. This CDR3 region has 18 residues. The V gene end was trimmed by 3 bases and the J gene end by 5 bases; junction bases not matched to a gene: 12. Germline CDR1 reads MNHNS; CDR2 reads SASEGT. The CDR3 nucleotides read TGTGCCAGCAGTGATGGGACTAGCGGATCCTGGACGGACAATGAGCAGTTCTTC. As protein: CASSDGTSGSWTDNEQFF.

The chain has TRBV5-1 and TRBJ2-1, with D possibly being TRBD2 (6 bases). Per the germline V gene, CDR1 is SGHRS and CDR2 is YFSETQ. V lost 4 bases to trimming and J lost 7 bases, with 6 bases between them. The CDR3 spans 11 residues. CDR3: CASSRGNEQFF. The CDR3 DNA sequence: TGCGCCAGCAGCCGGGGGAATGAGCAGTTCTTC. Complete variable domain (other parts from reference TRBV5-1 and TRBJ2-1): KAGVTQTPRYLIKTRGQQVTLSCSPISGHRSVSWYQQTPGQGLQFLFEYFSETQRNKGNFPGRFSGRQFSNSRSEMNVSTLELGDSALYLCASSRGNEQFFGPGTRLTVL.

The CDR3 DNA follows: TGCGCCAGCAGCTTGGCGGGACAACTTACAGATACGCAGTATTTT. It encodes CASSLAGQLTDTQYF. The chain couples TRBV5-1 to TRBJ2-3, with D possibly TRBD1 on 6 matching bases. In germline, CDR1 is SGHRS, CDR2 YFSETQ. Trimming shortened V by 0 bases and J by 3 bases, and 11 bases separated the two germline ends. CDR3 length equals 15 residues.

The genes are TRBV4-1 and TRBJ2-1; 10 bases agree with TRBD2. Germline CDR1 is MGHRA and CDR2 is YSYEKL. CDR3 length: 18 amino acids. Trimming took 4 bases from V and 7 from J; bases not matched to a gene: 16. The CDR3 nucleotides are TGCGCCAGCAGCCCCTTCCACTCAGCTAGCGGGAGTCTGAATGAGCAGTTCTTC. Encoded protein: CASSPFHSASGSLNEQFF.